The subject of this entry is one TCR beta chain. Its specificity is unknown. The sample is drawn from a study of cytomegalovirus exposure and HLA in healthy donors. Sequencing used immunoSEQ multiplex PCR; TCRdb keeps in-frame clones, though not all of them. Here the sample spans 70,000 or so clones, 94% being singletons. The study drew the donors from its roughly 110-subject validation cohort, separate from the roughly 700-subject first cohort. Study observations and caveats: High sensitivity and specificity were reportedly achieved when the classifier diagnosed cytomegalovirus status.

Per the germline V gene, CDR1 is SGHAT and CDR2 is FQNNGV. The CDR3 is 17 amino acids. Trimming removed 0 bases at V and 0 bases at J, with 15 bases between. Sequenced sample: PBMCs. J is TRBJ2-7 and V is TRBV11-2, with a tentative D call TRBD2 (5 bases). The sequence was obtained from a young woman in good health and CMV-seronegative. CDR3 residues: CASSLERGWELSYEQYF. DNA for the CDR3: TGTGCCAGCAGCTTAGAGAGAGGCTGGGAGCTCTCCTACGAGCAGTACTTC.